These 15 T cell receptor beta chains share one sample of origin, sequenced in a study of blood T cells in healthy people across ages. A sample-barcoded 5' primer and a J-beta primer mix were used in a second PCR of roughly 7 to 11 cycles. In TCRdb, the 5' RACE reads were re-called with MiXCR into one record per CDR3 protein. Here the sample spans fewer than 2 million distinct CDR3 sequences, 30% to 40% being singletons. Input material: blood. These receptors all come from a human donor in good health.

The sample holds one count of this clonotype. The chain uses TRBV6-2 or TRBV6-3 and TRBJ1-2; perhaps TRBD1 as D (5 bases). V lost 0 bases and J 4 bases, leaving 27 bases between the germline ends. Germline V CDR1 and CDR2: MNHEY, SVGEGT. The CDR3 totals 20 residues. The CDR3 region is CASSYSIAGTYERKGYGYTF. CDR3 DNA sequence: TGTGCCAGCAGTTACTCGATAGCCGGGACGTACGAAAGAAAGGGCTATGGCTACACCTTC.

The chain employs TRBV29-1 and TRBJ2-1; 7 nucleotides align to TRBD2. The V segment lost 7 bases and the J segment 2 bases; nucleotides outside the gene matches: 8. Germline V gene data show CDR1 as SQVTM and CDR2 as ANQGSEA. The CDR3 sequence is 14 residues long. Here the CDR3 reads CSAPGLDPYNEQFF. CDR3 in DNA: TGCAGCGCCCCCGGACTAGACCCCTACAATGAGCAGTTCTTC.

The CDR3: CSARGPARSVDEQFF. The CDR3, as DNA: TGCAGTGCTAGAGGACCGGCTCGTAGCGTTGATGAGCAGTTCTTC. The rearrangement uses TRBV20-1 and TRBJ2-1, with D perhaps TRBD2 (5 bases). The CDR3 sequence is 15 residues long. Trimming shortened V by 1 base and J by 8 bases, and 18 bases separated the two germline ends. The V gene's germline CDR1 is DFQATT and CDR2 SNEGSKA (reference sequence).

This clonotype has a handful of counts. V gene TRBV7-8 combines with J gene TRBJ2-1; D gene ambiguous. Germline V gene data show CDR1 as SGHVS and CDR2 as FQNEAQ. V was shortened by 1 base and J by 4 bases, with 11 bases between the two germline ends. CDR3 length: 15 residues. The CDR3 DNA is TGTGCCAGCAGCTTAGTAGTAGTTCCGTACAATGAGCAGTTCTTC. It yields the protein CASSLVVVPYNEQFF.

This clonotype occurred many times. V usage is TRBV12-3 or TRBV12-4 and J usage is TRBJ2-5; D might be TRBD1 (5 bases). The DNA end lines up better with TRBJ2-7; the J call may be wrong. The CDR3 is 13 amino acids. CDR3 region: CASSLLSGHEQYF. The CDR3 coding sequence is TGTGCCAGCAGTTTATTGTCAGGGCACGAGCAGTACTTC.

Only a few counts were recorded for this clonotype. CDR3 nucleotides: TGTGCCAGCAGCGTAGCTTCAGCCACCTACGAGCAGTACTTC. The encoded protein is CASSVASATYEQYF. This rearrangement joins TRBV9 to TRBJ2-7; D is unresolved. Germline CDR1 SGDLS, CDR2 YYNGEE. The CDR3 runs 14 residues. Trimming pared 0 bases from V and 2 bases from J, leaving 9 bases between.

This clonotype was recorded only once. The V gene is TRBV20-1, the J gene TRBJ1-2; tentative D call: TRBD1 (5 bases). Per germline, CDR1 DFQATT and CDR2 SNEGSKA (reference sequence). Trimming removed 1 base from V and 6 bases from J, with 15 bases in between. The CDR3 contains 14 residues. The DNA for the CDR3 is TGCAGTGCTAGAGGGCGGGGCCCCGGGGATGGCTACACCTTC. Residues: CSARGRGPGDGYTF.

Comment on this clonotype: This may be a read error, as it is one base from a much larger clone. Since no conserved phenylalanine or tryptophan closes the CDR3, a read error is the likely cause. The chain employs TRBV4-1 and TRBJ2-1, with D possibly matching TRBD2 (5 bases). Trimming took off 1 base at V and 6 bases at J, with 19 bases between the two ends. Germline loops: CDR1 MGHRA, CDR2 YSYEKL. This CDR3 comprises 17 residues. DNA of the CDR3: TGCGCCAGCAGCCAAGTCGACACTAGGGCACTCGGCAATGAGCAGTTCTGC. The encoded protein is CASSQVDTRALGNEQFC.

J is TRBJ1-6 and V is TRBV27; unclear D gene. The CDR3 loop spans 17 amino acids. V lost 2 bases to trimming and J lost 0 bases, with 11 bases between them. Germline values: CDR1 MNHEY, CDR2 SMNVEV (reference sequence). The DNA for the CDR3 is TGTGCCAGCAGTTTAGTGAGGCCAGACTCCTATAATTCACCCCTCCACTTT. As protein: CASSLVRPDSYNSPLHF.

This clonotype was observed a handful of times. The rearrangement uses TRBV6-5 and TRBJ1-4; D remains ambiguous. Trimming pared 0 bases from V and 4 bases from J, leaving 15 bases between. The CDR3 has 17 amino acids. Germline CDR1 MNHEY, CDR2 SVGAGI. In nucleotides, the CDR3 is TGTGCCAGCAGTTACTCAGCGTATAGCAACCTTAATGAAAAACTGTTTTTT. As protein: CASSYSAYSNLNEKLFF.

The chain employs TRBV10-3 and TRBJ2-1; TRBD1 aligns across 7 bases. This CDR3 is 13 amino acids long. CDR1 and CDR2 from the germline V gene are ENHRY and SYGVKD. After removal of 11 bases from V and 8 bases from J, the junction contained 12 bases not matched to a gene. Written as DNA, the CDR3 is TGTGCCTTCTTGAAAGAGGGGGCCTATGAGCAGTTCTTC. Translation gives CAFLKEGAYEQFF.

The genes are TRBV5-6 and TRBJ2-7, with D maybe TRBD1 (6 bases). Germline CDR1 is SGHDT and CDR2 is YYEEEE. With 6 bases removed from V and 0 bases from J, the gap between germline ends came to 16 bases. CDR3 size: 15 residues. The CDR3 loop reads CASTARGFISYEQYF. The CDR3 DNA reads TGTGCCAGCACCGCGAGGGGGTTTATCTCCTACGAGCAGTACTTC.

This clonotype was detected ten times or more. The gene calls are TRBV7-6 and TRBJ2-3; TRBD1 matches at 10 bases. The CDR3 length is 18 residues. V was pared by 5 bases and J by 3 bases, with 14 bases of the junction left unmatched. Germline values: CDR1 SGHVS, CDR2 FNYEAQ. The CDR3 protein is CASSPYGRQGAVTDTQYF. The DNA for the CDR3 is TGTGCCAGCAGCCCATACGGTCGACAGGGGGCGGTTACAGATACGCAGTATTTT. Together with reference TRBV7-6 and TRBJ2-3, the CDR3 gives the full variable domain: GAGVSQSPRYKVTKRGQDVALRCDPISGHVSLYWYRQALGQGPEFLTYFNYEAQQDKSGLPNDRFSAERPEGSISTLTIQRTEQRDSAMYRCASSPYGRQGAVTDTQYFGPGTRLTVL.

This clonotype was observed a handful of times. V and J are TRBV4-2 and TRBJ1-4; 7 bases align to TRBD1. Germline CDR1 and CDR2: LGHNA and YNFKEQ. This CDR3 is built from 17 residues. The V gene end was trimmed by 1 base and the J gene end by 5 bases; junction bases not matched to a gene: 10. CDR3 loop: CASSQVSGGIRNEKLFF. The CDR3 coding sequence is TGTGCCAGCAGCCAAGTTTCAGGGGGGATTAGAAATGAAAAACTGTTTTTT.

This chain joins TRBV20-1 and TRBJ2-7, with D hard to call. Germline V gene sequence: CDR1 DFQATT, CDR2 SNEGSKA (reference sequence). Trimming left V 3 bases short and J 1 base short, with 22 bases between. The length of the CDR3 is 17 residues. CDR3 in amino acids: CSASTSDGTVRSYEQYF. The CDR3 DNA is TGCAGTGCTAGTACGTCCGATGGAACGGTGAGGTCCTACGAGCAGTACTTC.